The sequence of this TCR beta chain was determined in a study of beta chain features in type 1 diabetes. General study results and limits: A closer apparent resemblance between naive, central memory and Treg TCRB repertoires was seen in patients than in healthy donors. Within each of all four CD4+ subsets, Type 1 diabetes patients had TCRB CDR3s that were moderately but significantly shorter.

The study reverse transcribed the entire isolated RNA, so it sequenced expressed TCRB transcripts. Libraries were prepared by immunoSEQ multiplex PCR; TCRdb keeps only in-frame clonotypes and omits some of them. The data contain around 280,000 clones, over 12% of them seen just once; the ten biggest clones take up less than 0.02%. This CDR3 is built from 14 residues. V was shortened by 6 bases and J by 3 bases, with 14 bases between the two germline ends. CDR1 ENHRY and CDR2 SYGVKD come from the germline V gene. In regard to this clone: Its antigen is unknown.

This clonotype was obtained from a man younger than 35 with type 1 diabetes. Sequencing input: naive CD4+ T cells from blood. The chain has TRBV10-3 and TRBJ1-2; D ambiguous. CDR3 protein: CAIRAGPEDYGYTF. The CDR3 coding sequence is TGTGCCATCAGGGCGGGTCCCGAGGACTATGGCTACACCTTC.